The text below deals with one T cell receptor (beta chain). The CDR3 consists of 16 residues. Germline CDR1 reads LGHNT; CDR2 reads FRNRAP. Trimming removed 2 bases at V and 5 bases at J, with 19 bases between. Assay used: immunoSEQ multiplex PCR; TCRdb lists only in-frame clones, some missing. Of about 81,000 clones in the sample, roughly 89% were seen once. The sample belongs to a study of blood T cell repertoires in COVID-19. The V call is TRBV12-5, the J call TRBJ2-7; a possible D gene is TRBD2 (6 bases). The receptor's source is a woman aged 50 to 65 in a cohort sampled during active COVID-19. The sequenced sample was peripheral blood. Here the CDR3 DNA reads TGTGCTAGTGGTTTGTACACTGGGGGGTTCGGCAACGAGCAGTACTTC. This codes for CASGLYTGGFGNEQYF.